Below are 15 T cell receptor beta chains sequenced from a single sample in a study of radiation and T cells in renal cell carcinoma. Time point indicated: baseline pretreatment blood. Regarding treatment: 15 Gy SBRT to primary tumor, nephrectomy 4 weeks later. Profiling relied on immunoSEQ multiplex PCR, and the TCRdb table lists in-frame clones only, not all of them. The sample holds about 130,000 clones, approximately 90% seen once. The sequenced sample was blood, obtained from a patient whose treatment included radiotherapy and nephrectomy. The receptors originated from a woman in her fifties or sixties with renal cell carcinoma.

V usage is TRBV14 and J usage is TRBJ2-1, with D unresolved. The V end lost 2 bases, the J end lost 3 bases, and 5 bases lay between the germline ends. Per germline, CDR1 SGHDN and CDR2 FVKESK. The CDR3 has 13 residues. In nucleotides, the CDR3 is TGTGCCAGCAGCCAACAGGTCTACAATGAGCAGTTCTTC. This encodes CASSQQVYNEQFF.

This sequence joins TRBV6-1 and TRBJ1-2; 12 bases align to TRBD1. CDR1 is MNHNS, CDR2 SASEGT, per germline. There are 15 residues in the CDR3. The junction had 6 bases not matched to a gene; V was cut back by 3 bases and J by 7 bases. CDR3 loop: CASSDPGQGASGYTF. The CDR3 DNA reads TGTGCCAGCAGTGATCCGGGACAGGGGGCTTCTGGCTACACCTTC.

The chain joins TRBV25-1 to TRBJ2-5; 11 bases agree with TRBD1. Near its end, the DNA agrees better with TRBJ2-7, so the J call may be wrong. This CDR3 has 14 amino acids. CDR1 is MGHDK, CDR2 SYGVNS, per germline. CDR3 in DNA: TGTGCCAGCAGTCTGGGGACAGGGGGATACGAGCAGTACTTC. Translated, it gives CASSLGTGGYEQYF.

The chain employs TRBV5-4 and TRBJ2-7, with D possibly being TRBD1 or TRBD2 (5 bases each). The V gene lost 4 bases and the J gene lost 3 bases, with 17 bases spanning the gap. The CDR3 spans 15 residues. Per germline, CDR1 SGHNT and CDR2 YYREEE (reference sequence). The CDR3 DNA is TGTGCCAGCAGCCCAGGAGTGGGGGAGTACTACGAGCAGTACTTC. It encodes CASSPGVGEYYEQYF.

This sequence joins TRBV6-6 and TRBJ2-7; weak D call: TRBD1 (7 bases). Germline CDR1 is MNHNY and CDR2 is SVGAGI (reference sequence). The ends were cut back, 2 bases at V and 3 bases at J, with 11 bases in the middle. The length of the CDR3 is 14 residues. CDR3 amino acids: CASSYGQGGYEQYF. CDR3 bases: TGTGCCAGCAGTTACGGTCAGGGGGGCTACGAGCAGTACTTC.

In its sample, this clone was seen once. The chain uses TRBV5-1 and TRBJ2-5, with TRBD2 matching 8 bases. The ends lost 3 bases at V and 5 bases at J; junction bases unmatched: 6. CDR1 SGHRS and CDR2 YFSETQ come from the germline V gene. The CDR3 is 14 residues long. The chain's CDR3 is CASSYSGDRETQYF. The CDR3 coding sequence is TGCGCCAGCAGCTATAGCGGGGATCGGGAGACCCAGTACTTC.

The rearrangement uses TRBV9 and TRBJ2-3, with TRBD1 matching over 8 bases. V shed 4 bases, J shed 1 base, and the junction held 11 bases outside the gene matches. Germline assignment: CDR1 SGDLS and CDR2 YYNGEE. The CDR3 is 17 amino acids. The CDR3 nucleotides are TGTGCCAGCAGCCCGACAGGGGTCTTCCTACGCACAGATACGCAGTATTTT. This encodes CASSPTGVFLRTDTQYF.

The CDR3 sequence is CAWSVSRTQYF. The CDR3 DNA follows: TGTGCCTGGAGTGTTAGTCGTACGCAGTATTTT. The chain combines TRBV30 with TRBJ2-3, with unresolved D. CDR1 is GTSNPN and CDR2 is SVGIG in the germline V gene (reference sequence). Trimming took 0 bases from V and 8 from J, leaving 6 bases between them. The CDR3 length is 11 residues.

This chain uses TRBV19 with TRBJ1-2; D possibly corresponds to TRBD1 (5 bases). V was shortened by 4 bases and J by 2 bases, with 14 bases between the two germline ends. The CDR3 extends over 15 amino acids. The germline V gene has CDR1 LNHDA and CDR2 SQIVND (reference sequence). CDR3 bases: TGTGCCAGTAGTACCCAGGGAAACAGAAACTATGGCTACACCTTC. This codes for CASSTQGNRNYGYTF. Filled out from reference TRBV19 and TRBJ1-2, the complete variable domain reads DGGITQSPKYLFRKEGQNVTLSCEQNLNHDAMYWYRQDPGQGLRLIYYSQIVNDFQKGDIAEGYSVSREKKESFPLTVTSAQKNPTAFYLCASSTQGNRNYGYTFGSGTRLTVV.

The chain employs TRBV9 and TRBJ2-5, with TRBD2 identical over 8 bases. V trimming: 0 bases; J trimming: 5 bases; junction bases outside the gene matches: 6. Germline loops: CDR1 SGDLS, CDR2 YYNGEE. CDR3 length equals 15 residues. In DNA form, the CDR3 reads TGTGCCAGCAGCGTAGAAGCGGGGGCGGGCGAGACCCAGTACTTC. It is translated as CASSVEAGAGETQYF.

The gene calls are TRBV30 and TRBJ2-7; D unresolved. Germline values: CDR1 GTSNPN, CDR2 SVGIG (reference sequence). The CDR3 runs to 12 residues. Trimming cost V 0 bases and J 2 bases, with 5 bases left between them. The CDR3: CAWSVRAYEQYF. The CDR3 DNA sequence: TGTGCCTGGAGTGTACGTGCCTACGAGCAGTACTTC.

The V and J genes are TRBV5-1 and TRBJ1-2; 9 nucleotides match TRBD1. Germline V gene data show CDR1 as SGHRS and CDR2 as YFSETQ. V lost 4 bases, J lost 6 bases, and 10 bases stayed unmatched. The CDR3 consists of 15 residues. The CDR3 sequence: CASSAAGQGVDGYTF. CDR3 bases: TGCGCCAGCAGCGCAGCGGGACAGGGCGTGGATGGCTACACCTTC.

V usage is TRBV27 and J usage is TRBJ2-3; 8 bases line up with TRBD1. V trimming: 6 bases; J trimming: 9 bases; junction bases outside the gene matches: 14. From germline, CDR1 is MNHEY and CDR2 SMNVEV (reference sequence). CDR3 length: 15 amino acids. DNA of the CDR3: TGTGCCAGCAGGGAAACCGGGACAGGCTGGCACACGCAGTATTTT. It codes for CASRETGTGWHTQYF.

This clone was seen only a few times. V gene TRBV19 combines with J gene TRBJ1-1; maybe TRBD1 (5 bases). Germline V gene data show CDR1 as LNHDA and CDR2 as SQIVND (reference sequence). This CDR3 has 14 residues. V lost 5 bases and J 5 bases, leaving 15 bases between the germline ends. CDR3 in DNA: TGTGCCAGTAGTCCTCTGGGGACGGGAACTGAAGCTTTCTTT. Protein product: CASSPLGTGTEAFF.

The chain recombines TRBV7-8 with TRBJ1-1, with 7 bases aligning to TRBD1. The CDR3 is 21 amino acids. The V gene end was trimmed by 5 bases and the J gene end by 4 bases; junction bases not matched to a gene: 28. Germline loops: CDR1 SGHVS, CDR2 FQNEAQ. CDR3 residues: CASSQPDSRGEAGTKGTEAFF. The CDR3 DNA sequence: TGTGCCAGCAGCCAGCCTGATTCCAGGGGGGAGGCAGGGACCAAGGGCACTGAAGCTTTCTTT. Based on the CDR3 plus reference TRBV7-8 and TRBJ1-1, the full variable domain is GAGVSQSPRYKVAKRGQDVALRCDPISGHVSLFWYQQALGQGPEFLTYFQNEAQLDKSGLPSDRFFAERPEGSVSTLKIQRTQQEDSAVYLCASSQPDSRGEAGTKGTEAFFGQGTRLTVV.